Listed below are T cell receptor beta chains from one sample, sequenced in a study of blood T cell repertoires in COVID-19. Profiling relied on immunoSEQ multiplex PCR, and the TCRdb table lists in-frame clones only, not all of them. The table includes roughly 700,000 clones, 75% to 90% detected once. Material: peripheral blood. The source of these receptors is a woman aged 18-29 years with acute or convalescent COVID-19. Each CDR3 is given with its conserved first and last residue. A D gene is named only where the DNA matches it firmly. Clone sizes are given selectively: once, few, many, or a class where the clone is expanded.

d_gene,v_gene,abundance,j_gene,CDR3nt,CDR3aa
-,TRBV21-1,once,TRBJ2-7,TGTGCCAGCAGCAAAGGGGGGGGCGACCCCTCCTACGAGCAGTACTTC,CASSKGGGDPSYEQYF
TRBD1,TRBV7-9,-,TRBJ1-4,TGTGCCAGCGGGGGACAGGCCGAAAAACTGTTTTTT,CASGGQAEKLFF
TRBD2,TRBV19,-,TRBJ2-3,TGTGCCAGTAGTATAGGCGGGGGGATCCATGATACGCAGTATTTT,CASSIGGGIHDTQYF
-,TRBV6-5,-,TRBJ2-7,TGTGCCAGCAGTTACCAGAGGACAGCCTACGAGCAGTACTTC,CASSYQRTAYEQYF
-,TRBV5-1,-,TRBJ2-1,TGCGCCAGCAGCTGGGAAGGACAGCTATACAATGAGCAGTTCTTC,CASSWEGQLYNEQFF
-,TRBV4-3,-,TRBJ1-1,TGCGCCAGCAGCCAACGAACGGGTGTCGGGACTGAAGCTTTCTTT,CASSQRTGVGTEAFF
-,TRBV28,-,TRBJ1-6,TGTGCCAGCAGTTCCCCGGACAGAGACCCTACTGTAGGTTCACCCCTCCACTTT,CASSSPDRDPTVGSPLHF
-,TRBV4-1,-,TRBJ1-4,TGCGCCAGCAGCCAAGGGCAAACAACTAATGAAAAACTGTTTTTT,CASSQGQTTNEKLFF
-,TRBV6-5,-,TRBJ1-2,TGTGCCAGCGGCCGGGGGGGGGAAGGCTATGGCTACACCTTC,CASGRGGEGYGYTF
-,TRBV21-1,-,TRBJ1-1,TGTGCCAGCAGCAAAGGGAGATGGGACAGGCGATACACTGAAGCTTTCTTT,CASSKGRWDRRYTEAFF
TRBD1,TRBV7-9,-,TRBJ1-2,TGTGCCAGCAGCCCGAAGACAGGGGAAGCCCAGAACTATGGCTACACCTTC,CASSPKTGEAQNYGYTF
-,TRBV18,once,TRBJ1-1,TGTGCCAGCTCAGACCGGGATCGAGGAAGGAACACTGAAGCTTTCTTT,CASSDRDRGRNTEAFF
-,TRBV6-6,few,TRBJ1-5,TGTGCCAGCAGACAAAGACAGTTCGATCAGCCCCAGCATTTT,CASRQRQFDQPQHF
TRBD1,TRBV6-5,-,TRBJ2-7,TGTGCCAGCAGTTACTCAGAAACAGGGGGCTACGAGCAGTACTTC,CASSYSETGGYEQYF
TRBD1,TRBV7-2,-,TRBJ1-2,TGTGCCAGCAGCGGACAGGGGGCTCACTATGGCTACACCTTC,CASSGQGAHYGYTF
-,TRBV12-3/TRBV12-4,-,TRBJ1-2,TGTGCCAGCAGCCCCGACAGGACGGGCTACACCTTC,CASSPDRTGYTF
-,TRBV30,-,TRBJ1-3,TGTGCCTGGAGTGTAATGGCAGGCTCTGGAAACACCATATATTTT,CAWSVMAGSGNTIYF
TRBD2,TRBV6-1,few,TRBJ2-1,TGTGCCAGCAGTGATACTAGCGGGGGAGGGAATGAGCAGTTCTTC,CASSDTSGGGNEQFF
-,TRBV12-3/TRBV12-4,-,TRBJ1-2,TGTGCCAGCAGCCCCGACGGGGGATATGGCTACACCTTC,CASSPDGGYGYTF
-,TRBV19,-,TRBJ1-1,TGTGCCAGTAGTATAGGATACAGGATAAACACTGAAGCTTTCTTT,CASSIGYRINTEAFF
TRBD1,TRBV5-6,-,TRBJ1-6,TGTGCCAGCAGCTTTAGGGACAGGGATAATTCACCCCTCCACTTT,CASSFRDRDNSPLHF
-,TRBV10-3,-,TRBJ1-6,TGTGCCATCGGGGAGGGGAGCTCCTATAATTCACCCCTCCACTTT,CAIGEGSSYNSPLHF
-,TRBV6-4,-,TRBJ2-1,TGTGCCAGCAGTGATGTAGTTACAGGGAGCAATGAGCAGTTCTTC,CASSDVVTGSNEQFF
-,TRBV5-1,-,TRBJ2-7,TGCGCCAGCAGCCCCGGTGGACAGAGCTCCTACGAGCAGTACTTC,CASSPGGQSSYEQYF
-,TRBV4-3,-,TRBJ1-1,TGCGCCAGCAGCCGCTTCAGGGCGGCGAACACTGAAGCTTTCTTT,CASSRFRAANTEAFF
TRBD2,TRBV7-2,-,TRBJ2-3,TGTGCCAGCAGCGCGGGGGGGCAGACAGATACGCAGTATTTT,CASSAGGQTDTQYF
-,TRBV6-2/TRBV6-3,-,TRBJ2-1,TGTGCCAGCAGTTACAGCGGCTCTTTAGTAGTCTTC,CASSYSGSLVVF
TRBD2,TRBV27,-,TRBJ2-7,TGTGCCAGCGGGGCGGGGGTCGGCTACGAGCAGTACTTC,CASGAGVGYEQYF
-,TRBV2,-,TRBJ1-2,TGTGCCAGTGTCCTTAGGGGACTAAACTATGGCTACACCTTC,CASVLRGLNYGYTF
-,TRBV7-9,-,TRBJ2-1,TGTGCCAGCAGCATTCAGACTACGCCACTCTACAATGAGCAGTTCTTC,CASSIQTTPLYNEQFF
-,TRBV7-6,-,TRBJ1-6,TGTGCCAGCAGCTTAGGCGGACGGGAAGCGAATTCACCCCTCCACTTT,CASSLGGREANSPLHF
-,TRBV9,-,TRBJ2-1,TGTGCCAGCAGCGTAGCTGGTCGGGACTTGGGCTACAATGAGCAGTTCTTC,CASSVAGRDLGYNEQFF
TRBD1,TRBV12-3/TRBV12-4,-,TRBJ2-7,TGTGCCAGCAGAAAACGACAGGGCAACGAGCAGTACTTC,CASRKRQGNEQYF
-,TRBV5-5,-,TRBJ2-5,TGTGCCAGCAGCCCCGGACAGTGGGACCAAGAGACCCAGTACTTC,CASSPGQWDQETQYF
-,TRBV30,-,TRBJ1-2,TGTGCCTGGAGTGTGGGTCTGAGGGGCTACACCTTC,CAWSVGLRGYTF
-,TRBV3-1/TRBV3-2,-,TRBJ1-5,TGTGCCAGCAGCCAAGGGCCGGGGGTGCTGCAGCCCCAGCATTTT,CASSQGPGVLQPQHF
TRBD2,TRBV9,-,TRBJ2-2,TGTGCCAGCAGCGTAGCTACTAGCGGGGTTAACACCGGGGAGCTGTTTTTT,CASSVATSGVNTGELFF
-,TRBV5-1,-,TRBJ1-5,TGCGCCAGCAGCTTGGTCCCAGGGAATCAGCCCCAGCATTTT,CASSLVPGNQPQHF
-,TRBV28,-,TRBJ1-5,TGTGCCAGCAGTTCCATTTCTCAGGGGATCGGCAATCAGCCCCAGCATTTT,CASSSISQGIGNQPQHF
-,TRBV21-1,-,TRBJ1-1,TGTGCCAGCAGCGCTTCCGGGACAGCTATGAGGACTGAAGCTTTCTTT,CASSASGTAMRTEAFF
-,TRBV10-3,-,TRBJ1-1,TGTGCCATCAGTGAGTCAAGGGGACACCCGAACACTGAAGCTTTCTTT,CAISESRGHPNTEAFF
-,TRBV24-1,-,TRBJ1-2,TGTGCCACCAAAGAGGCTCGGGGAGGCTACACCTTC,CATKEARGGYTF
-,TRBV19,-,TRBJ2-1,TGTGCCAGTAGTGCCCAACGGGGGGCGATCTACAATGAGCAGTTCTTC,CASSAQRGAIYNEQFF
-,TRBV5-1,-,TRBJ1-2,TGCGCCAGCAGCTTGGGAGGACTGAATTCCGAGGGCTACACCTTC,CASSLGGLNSEGYTF
-,TRBV2,-,TRBJ1-1,TGTGCCAGCAGTGACGGGGGTCGCACTGAAGCTTTCTTT,CASSDGGRTEAFF
-,TRBV30,few,TRBJ2-2,TGTGCCTGGAGTGGAGCGGGGGAGCTGTTTTTT,CAWSGAGELFF
-,TRBV2,-,TRBJ2-2,TGTGCCAGCAGGGTACAGGGCTCCACGAACACCGGGGAGCTGTTTTTT,CASRVQGSTNTGELFF
TRBD2,TRBV5-6,-,TRBJ2-3,TGTGCCAGCAGCCCTGGGCCAGCGGGGGGATCCACAGATACGCAGTATTTT,CASSPGPAGGSTDTQYF
-,TRBV24-1,-,TRBJ2-5,TGTGCCACCAGTGAAGGTCGGGGGAGGACCCAGTACTTC,CATSEGRGRTQYF
-,TRBV19,-,TRBJ1-6,TGTGCCAGTAGTAAGTTACAGGGCACGATTCCTAATTCACCCCTCCACTTT,CASSKLQGTIPNSPLHF
-,TRBV9,few,TRBJ1-1,TGTGCCAGCAGCGTAAAAGGGGAGGGAACTGAAGCTTTCTTT,CASSVKGEGTEAFF
-,TRBV6-5,-,TRBJ2-7,TGTGCCAGCAAGGATGGGAGCTCCTACGAGCAGTACTTC,CASKDGSSYEQYF
-,TRBV18,once,TRBJ2-7,TGTGCCAGCTCACCCCCCCTAAGCTACGAGCAGTACTTC,CASSPPLSYEQYF